This T cell receptor (beta chain) was captured by sequencing in a study of human T cells and chemical hapten exposure. Turning to the study itself: Once 0.01% DPC had been applied to the upper back by patch test, readings were taken at 6 days.

V lost 2 bases to trimming and J lost 5 bases, with 19 bases between them. Germline V CDR1 and CDR2: SGHKS, YYEKEE (reference sequence). CDR3 size: 16 residues. Documented time point: patch test 2, 6 weeks after DPC sensitization. Treatment in this sample: therapeutic diphenylcyclopropenone sensitization with weekly scalp DPC. The study used a library that attached unique molecular identifiers to individual cDNA molecules. TCRdb processed the RACE reads anew with MiXCR; each CDR3 protein has one entry. The sample has 80,000 to 95,000 distinct CDR3 sequences; 11% are singletons. The sequence came from a man between 35 and 55 years old with alopecia areata. Some clones in this sample may be carry-over from other donors' samples. The chain links TRBV5-5 to TRBJ1-1; TRBD1 is a possible D gene (6 bases). The input for sequencing was whole blood, taken in connection with sensitization to the hapten diphenylcyclopropenone (DPC). Here the CDR3 reads CASSLRAGALGTEAFF. The CDR3 bases are TGTGCCAGCAGCTTACGTGCGGGGGCTTTAGGTACTGAAGCTTTCTTT.